This T cell receptor (beta chain) was captured by sequencing in a study of cytomegalovirus exposure and HLA in healthy donors. Study-wide results and limits: Certain sequence variants were highly shared and formed a cluster, and this cluster was likely a sequencing artifact. When analyzed later, a missense DCLRE1C variant was found to be linked to TCR beta V- and J-gene trimming. A prior analysis recorded that most TCR beta V segments were productive about 87% or about 30% of the time.

The CDR3 is 18 amino acids. From germline, CDR1 is SGHRS and CDR2 YFSETQ. V dropped 2 bases and J dropped 0 bases, with 17 bases sitting between them. Primers: 60 Vbeta forward and 13 Jbeta reverse. How the authors handled the data: A follow-up analysis tallied 73 million or so unique TCR beta chains, 9 million to 11 million shared. The table came from immunoSEQ multiplex PCR; TCRdb's copy has only in-frame clones and leaves some out. The DNA gave D and trimming, while V, J and clone size come from that table. The table lists tens of thousands of clones, 77% of them singletons. Concerning this clone itself: Its antigen is unidentified.

This chain connects TRBV5-1 to TRBJ1-4; possibly TRBD1 for D (6 bases). The sample comprised PBMCs. The clonotype was recovered from a woman in her thirties or forties in good health and CMV-seropositive. The CDR3 DNA is TGCGCCAGCAGCTTCTCCGGGACAACCATTGCAACTAATGAAAAACTGTTTTTT. This sequence encodes CASSFSGTTIATNEKLFF.